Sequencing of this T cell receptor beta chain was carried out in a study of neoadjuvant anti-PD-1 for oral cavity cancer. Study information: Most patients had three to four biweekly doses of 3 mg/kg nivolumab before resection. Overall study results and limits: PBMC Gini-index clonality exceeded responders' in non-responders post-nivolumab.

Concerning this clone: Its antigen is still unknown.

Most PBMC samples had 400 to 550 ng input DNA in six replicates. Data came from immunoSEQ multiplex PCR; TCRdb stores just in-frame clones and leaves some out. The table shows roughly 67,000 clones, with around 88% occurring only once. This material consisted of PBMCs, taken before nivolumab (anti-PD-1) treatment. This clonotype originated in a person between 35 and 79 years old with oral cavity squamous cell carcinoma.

DNA of the CDR3: TGTGCCAGTAGTATGCAGGGCTCCTACAATGAGCAGTTCTTC. Translated, it gives CASSMQGSYNEQFF. The V and J genes are TRBV19 and TRBJ2-1, with D possibly TRBD1 on 5 matching bases. The CDR3 is made up of 14 amino acids. CDR1 and CDR2 (germline): LNHDA, SQIVND (reference sequence). V lost 3 bases, J lost 0 bases, and 6 bases lay in between.